This T cell receptor (beta chain) comes out of a study of shared clonotypes between healthy human individuals (dated by TCRdb to the early 2020s). For the wider study: A couple of women and a few men aged 18 to 49 years were included in the cohort. For each donor, CD4 naive and CD4 memory were each run on three plates, CD8 naive on two plates, and CD8 memory on one plate. Blood TCR repertoires of a handful of healthy adults were deeply sequenced to estimate repertoire size and the extent of clonotype sharing between individuals. To increase sequencing depth and limit assay-specific biases, different laboratories used diverse techniques to prepare libraries and sequence TCR repertoires. Per donor, leukapheresis produced somewhere between about 0.9 and 10 billion PBMCs. The study at large found these results: Even with the large sequencing depth, rarefaction of the sorted-subset datasets indicated that sequencing was incomplete. Sampling was restricted to blood, and TCR repertoires in tissue are likely to differ from TCR repertoires in blood. The genetic and exposure-history diversity represented was limited by the small number of donors. About 4.5% of naive CD4, 3.5% of naive CD8, approximately 2% of memory CD4, and 0.35% to 0.5% of memory CD8 clonotypes were shared across several donors. Estimated clonotype richness was generally larger for naive than for memory subsets. Compared with non-shared clonotypes, clonotypes shared by all four sorted-subset donors had higher generation probabilities. Based on pairwise subsampling, the degree of clonotype sharing among donors was expected to be affected by sequencing depth.

This clone was seen once. Its antigen is currently not known. There are no base qualities to consult, and no much larger clone falls within one base. The CDR3 measures 12 amino acids from cysteine to phenylalanine. The CDR3 DNA has 36 bases and is translated from base 1. The germline V gene specifies SGHRS as CDR1 and YFSETQ as CDR2. The germline ends are 8 bases apart after V is trimmed by 0 bases and J by 9 bases. The donors were healthy, HIV-negative adults with no recently reported acute infections or vaccinations. All donors were Caucasian adults living in Nashville, Tennessee, USA. The CD8 memory samples were a combination of magnetically selected CD45RO+ cells and CCR7-negative CD45RA+ effector memory (TemRA) cells. Blood was collected by leukapheresis, and PBMCs were isolated by Ficoll-Histopaque density gradient centrifugation and then cryopreserved in liquid nitrogen vapor phase. Analytical flow cytometry was used to check the purity and quantity of each magnetically sorted T cell population. Genomic DNA was isolated from each sorted fraction and quantified by UV absorbance on a Nanodrop 2000c.

Using the deep immunoSEQ assay, multiplex PCR amplified TCR CDR3 regions from genomic DNA. Genomic DNA extracted from each cell subset was distributed evenly over all wells of several immunoSEQ 96-well plates, and each plate served as one replicate. For sorted subsets, approximately 200 ng of genomic DNA, equivalent to roughly 30,000 T cell genomes, went into each replicate PCR. Purified libraries were quantified with a Qubit 3.0 fluorometer, sized on a Bioanalyzer 2100, and re-quantified with the KAPA Library Quantification kit. Every immunoSEQ 96-well plate was sequenced on a separate single-read 150-cycle Illumina NextSeq 550 flow cell. Per the source publication's procedure: Because only junctional sequences without quality scores were contained in the immunoSEQ output, filtering matching that applied to full-length reads could not be performed. To assign V/J genes and CDR3, sequences were annotated using PyIR, a Python wrapper for IgBLAST v1.9, with IMGT germline references. Reads with weak V/J assignments (E-value above 1e-6), missing CDR3, stop codons, out-of-frame junctions, or ambiguous translated residues were removed. V3J clonotypes were defined as sequences sharing the same inferred V gene, J gene, and CDR3 amino acid sequence. The percentage overlap between two repertoires was calculated by dividing the number of shared unique clonotypes by the size of the smaller repertoire. Richness of each repertoire was evaluated using RTK rarefaction, the Chao1 estimator, and Recon v2.1 estimates of unobserved clonotypes. Generation probabilities for all TCRbeta clonotypes obtained by the gDNA method from a few donors were computed using OLGA. Drawn from immuneACCESS, this table holds only the in-frame rearrangements with V and J called that TCRdb kept. Clones are partly lost; checked studies trace under half to an unresolved V gene and leave the rest unexplained. Clone size and the V and J calls come from that table; the DNA yielded D and trimming. For this sample there are over 100,000 clones; 55% to 70% appear just once. 24% of the sample rests with the top ten.

The sequence came from a woman aged 25 to 45 in good health. Specimen: memory CD8+ T cells sorted from blood. The cell subset or site label on this specimen signifies: CD45RO+ cells pooled with CCR7-negative TemRA cells. The sequence is built from TRBV5-1 and TRBJ2-3; the D match is possibly TRBD1 or TRBD2, with 5 bases aligned in each. The CDR3 region: CASSLGWDTQYF. The nucleotide sequence is TGCGCCAGCAGCTTGGGCTGGGACACGCAGTATTTT.